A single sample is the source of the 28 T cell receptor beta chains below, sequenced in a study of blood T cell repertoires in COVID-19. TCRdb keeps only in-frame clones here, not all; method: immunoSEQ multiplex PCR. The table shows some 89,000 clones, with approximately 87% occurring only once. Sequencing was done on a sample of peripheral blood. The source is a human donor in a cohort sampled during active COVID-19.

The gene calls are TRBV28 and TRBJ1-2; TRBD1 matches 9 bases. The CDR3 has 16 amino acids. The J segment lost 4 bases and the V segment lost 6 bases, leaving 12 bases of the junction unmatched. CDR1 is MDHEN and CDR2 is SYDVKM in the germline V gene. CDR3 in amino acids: CASRHTSYRGPYGYTF. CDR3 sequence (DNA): TGTGCCAGCAGGCATACCAGTTACAGGGGGCCCTATGGCTACACCTTC.

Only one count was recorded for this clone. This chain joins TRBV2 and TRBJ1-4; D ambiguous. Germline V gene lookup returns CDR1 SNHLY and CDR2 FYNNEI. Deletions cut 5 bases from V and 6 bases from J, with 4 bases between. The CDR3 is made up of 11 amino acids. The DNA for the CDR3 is TGTGCCAGCAGTCCCGATGAAAAACTGTTTTTT. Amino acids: CASSPDEKLFF.

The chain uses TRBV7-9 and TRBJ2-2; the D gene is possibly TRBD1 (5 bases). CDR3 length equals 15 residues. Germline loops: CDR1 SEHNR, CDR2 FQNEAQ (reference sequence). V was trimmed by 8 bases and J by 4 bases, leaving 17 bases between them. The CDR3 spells CASSPRGYSTGELFF. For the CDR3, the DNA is TGTGCCAGCTCACCAAGGGGATATTCCACCGGGGAGCTGTTTTTT.

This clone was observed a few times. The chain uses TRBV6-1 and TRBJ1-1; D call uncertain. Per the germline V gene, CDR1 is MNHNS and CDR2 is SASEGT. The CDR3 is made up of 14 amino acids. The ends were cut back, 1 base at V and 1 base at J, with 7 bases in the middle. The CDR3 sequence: CASSEVPGNTEAFF. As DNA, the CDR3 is TGTGCCAGCAGTGAAGTGCCCGGGAACACTGAAGCTTTCTTT.

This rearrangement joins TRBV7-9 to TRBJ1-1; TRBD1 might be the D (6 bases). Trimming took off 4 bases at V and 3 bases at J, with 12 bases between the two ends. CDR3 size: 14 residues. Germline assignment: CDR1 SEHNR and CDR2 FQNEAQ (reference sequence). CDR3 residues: CASSSRTADTEAFF. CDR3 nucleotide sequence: TGTGCCAGCAGCTCTAGGACAGCTGACACTGAAGCTTTCTTT.

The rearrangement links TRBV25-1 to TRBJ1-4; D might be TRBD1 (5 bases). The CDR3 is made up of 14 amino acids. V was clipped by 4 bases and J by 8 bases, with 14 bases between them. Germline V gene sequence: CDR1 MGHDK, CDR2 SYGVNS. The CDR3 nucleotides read TGTGCCAGCAGTGCTTTCAGGGAAAGCGAAAAACTGTTTTTT. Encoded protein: CASSAFRESEKLFF.

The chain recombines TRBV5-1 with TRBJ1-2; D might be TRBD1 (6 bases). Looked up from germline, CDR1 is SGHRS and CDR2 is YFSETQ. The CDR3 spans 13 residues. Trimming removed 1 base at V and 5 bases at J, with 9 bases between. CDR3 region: CASSLSQGYGYTF. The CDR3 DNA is TGCGCCAGCAGCTTGAGTCAGGGGTATGGCTACACCTTC.

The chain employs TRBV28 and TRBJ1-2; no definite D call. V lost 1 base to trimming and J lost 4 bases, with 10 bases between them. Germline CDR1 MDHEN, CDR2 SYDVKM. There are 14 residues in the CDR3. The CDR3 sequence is CASSLSPSLYGYTF. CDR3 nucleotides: TGTGCCAGCAGTTTATCTCCGTCCCTCTATGGCTACACCTTC.

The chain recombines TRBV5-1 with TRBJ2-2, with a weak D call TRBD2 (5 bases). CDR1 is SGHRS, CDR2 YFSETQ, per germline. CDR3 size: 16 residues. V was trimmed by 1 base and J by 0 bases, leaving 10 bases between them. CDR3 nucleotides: TGCGCCAGCAGCTTGTCCGGGAACCCGAACACCGGGGAGCTGTTTTTT. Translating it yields CASSLSGNPNTGELFF.

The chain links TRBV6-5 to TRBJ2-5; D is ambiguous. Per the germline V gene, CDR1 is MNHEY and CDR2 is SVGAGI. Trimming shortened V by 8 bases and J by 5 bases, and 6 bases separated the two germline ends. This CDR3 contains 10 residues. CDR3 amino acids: CASGEETQYF. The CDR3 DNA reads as TGTGCCAGCGGAGAGGAGACCCAGTACTTC.

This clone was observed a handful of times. The CDR3 protein is CASSFKTGQTGNTIYF. In DNA, the CDR3 is TGTGCCAGCAGTTTCAAGACAGGGCAGACTGGAAACACCATATATTTT. The chain couples TRBV6-6 to TRBJ1-3, with 7 bases aligning to TRBD1. In germline, CDR1 is MNHNY, CDR2 SVGAGI (reference sequence). The CDR3 is 16 residues long. The trim removed 4 bases at V and 2 bases at J, leaving 8 bases unmatched.

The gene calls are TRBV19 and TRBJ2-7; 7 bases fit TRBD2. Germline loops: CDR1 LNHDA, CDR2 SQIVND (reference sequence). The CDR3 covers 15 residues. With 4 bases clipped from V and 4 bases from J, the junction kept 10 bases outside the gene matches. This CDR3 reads CASSTTSRFGYEQYF. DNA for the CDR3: TGTGCCAGTAGTACGACTAGCCGGTTTGGGTACGAGCAGTACTTC.

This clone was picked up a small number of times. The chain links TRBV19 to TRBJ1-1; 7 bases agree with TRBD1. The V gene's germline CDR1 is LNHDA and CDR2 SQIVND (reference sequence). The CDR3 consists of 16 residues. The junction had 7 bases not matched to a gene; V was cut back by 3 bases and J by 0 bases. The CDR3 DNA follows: TGTGCCAGTAGTATTGGACAGGTTTTCATGAACACTGAAGCTTTCTTT. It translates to CASSIGQVFMNTEAFF.

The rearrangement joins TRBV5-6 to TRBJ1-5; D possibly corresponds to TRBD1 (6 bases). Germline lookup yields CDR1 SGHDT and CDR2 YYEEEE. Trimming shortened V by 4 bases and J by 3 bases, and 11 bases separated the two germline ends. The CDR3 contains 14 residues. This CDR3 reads CASSRRQDNQPQHF. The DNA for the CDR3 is TGTGCCAGCAGCCGTAGACAGGACAATCAGCCCCAGCATTTT.

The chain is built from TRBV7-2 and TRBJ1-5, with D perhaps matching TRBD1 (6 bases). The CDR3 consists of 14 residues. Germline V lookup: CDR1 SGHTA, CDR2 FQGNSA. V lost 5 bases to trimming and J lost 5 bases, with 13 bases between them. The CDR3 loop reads CASSRTATDQPQHF. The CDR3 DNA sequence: TGTGCCAGCAGCCGGACAGCGACCGATCAGCCCCAGCATTTT.

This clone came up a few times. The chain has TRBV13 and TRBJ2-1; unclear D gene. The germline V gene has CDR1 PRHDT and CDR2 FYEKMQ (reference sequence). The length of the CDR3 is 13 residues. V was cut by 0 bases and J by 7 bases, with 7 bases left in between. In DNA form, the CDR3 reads TGTGCCAGCAGCTTAGGATACTCTAATGAGCAGTTCTTC. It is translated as CASSLGYSNEQFF.

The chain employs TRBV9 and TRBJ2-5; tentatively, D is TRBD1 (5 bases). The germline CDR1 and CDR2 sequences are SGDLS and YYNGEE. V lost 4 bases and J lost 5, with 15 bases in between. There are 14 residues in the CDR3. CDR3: CASSPGGATETQYF. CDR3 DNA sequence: TGTGCCAGCAGCCCAGGTGGGGCCACGGAGACCCAGTACTTC.

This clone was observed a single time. The CDR3 coding sequence is TGTGCCAGCAGCCCCGGTTCTAGCGGGGGAAGGTACGAGCAGTACTTC. Protein product: CASSPGSSGGRYEQYF. The rearrangement links TRBV11-2 to TRBJ2-7, with TRBD2 matching over 10 bases. Trimming at V came to 5 bases and at J to 4 bases, leaving 11 bases not matched to a gene. This CDR3 is built from 16 residues. Germline CDR1 reads SGHAT; CDR2 reads FQNNGV.

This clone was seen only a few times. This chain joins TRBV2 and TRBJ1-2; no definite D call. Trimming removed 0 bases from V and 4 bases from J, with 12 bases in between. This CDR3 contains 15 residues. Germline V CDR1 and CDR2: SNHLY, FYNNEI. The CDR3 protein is CASSEAPRGLYGYTF. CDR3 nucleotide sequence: TGTGCCAGCAGTGAAGCTCCCCGAGGACTCTATGGCTACACCTTC.

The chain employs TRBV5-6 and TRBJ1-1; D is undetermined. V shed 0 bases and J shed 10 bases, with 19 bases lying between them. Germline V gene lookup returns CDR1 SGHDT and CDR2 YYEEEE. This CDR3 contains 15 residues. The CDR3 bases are TGTGCCAGCAGCTTGGGAGGGAACCGACCCGACGGAGCTTTCTTT. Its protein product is CASSLGGNRPDGAFF.

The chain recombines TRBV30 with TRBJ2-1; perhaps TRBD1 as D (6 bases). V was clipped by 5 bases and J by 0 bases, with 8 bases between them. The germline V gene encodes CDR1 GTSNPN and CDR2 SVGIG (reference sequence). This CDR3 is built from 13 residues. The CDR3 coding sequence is TGTGCCTGGTCGACAGGCTCCTACAATGAGCAGTTCTTC. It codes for CAWSTGSYNEQFF.

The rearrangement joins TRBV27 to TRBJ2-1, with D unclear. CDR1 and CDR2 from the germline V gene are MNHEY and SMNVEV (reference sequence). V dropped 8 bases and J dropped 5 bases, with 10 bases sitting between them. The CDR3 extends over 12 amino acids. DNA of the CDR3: TGTGCCAGCCGACTCCGGCACAATGAGCAGTTCTTC. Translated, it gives CASRLRHNEQFF.

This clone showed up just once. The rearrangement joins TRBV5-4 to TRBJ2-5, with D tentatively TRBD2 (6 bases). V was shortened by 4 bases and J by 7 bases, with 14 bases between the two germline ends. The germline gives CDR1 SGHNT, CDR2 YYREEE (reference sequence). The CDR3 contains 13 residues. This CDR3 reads CASSIYGTLTQYF. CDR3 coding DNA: TGTGCCAGCAGCATATACGGGACTTTGACCCAGTACTTC.

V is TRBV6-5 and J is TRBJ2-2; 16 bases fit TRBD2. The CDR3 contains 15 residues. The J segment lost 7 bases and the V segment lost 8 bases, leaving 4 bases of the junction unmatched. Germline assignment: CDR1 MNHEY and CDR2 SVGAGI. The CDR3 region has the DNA TGTGCCAGCGGGACTAGCGGGAGGGCCGTCGGGGAGCTGTTTTTT. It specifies CASGTSGRAVGELFF.

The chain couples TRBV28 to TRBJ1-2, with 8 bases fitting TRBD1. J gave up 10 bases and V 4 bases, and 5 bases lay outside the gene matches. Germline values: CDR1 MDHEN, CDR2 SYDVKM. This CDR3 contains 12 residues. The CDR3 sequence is CASSSGTGLYTF. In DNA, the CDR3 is TGTGCCAGCAGTTCGGGGACAGGTCTCTACACCTTC.

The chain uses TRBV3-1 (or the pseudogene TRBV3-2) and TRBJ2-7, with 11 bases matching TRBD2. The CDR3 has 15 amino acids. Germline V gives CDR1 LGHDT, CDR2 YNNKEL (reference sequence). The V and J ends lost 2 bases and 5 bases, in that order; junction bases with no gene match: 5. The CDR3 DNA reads TGTGCCAGCAGCCAAAGTCTACTAGCGGGAGACGAGCAGTACTTC. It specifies CASSQSLLAGDEQYF.

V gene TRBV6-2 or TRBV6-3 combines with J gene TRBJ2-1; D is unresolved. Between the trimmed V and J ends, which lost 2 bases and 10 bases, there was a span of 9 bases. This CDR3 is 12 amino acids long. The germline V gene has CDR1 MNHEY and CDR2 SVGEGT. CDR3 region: CASSYREREQFF. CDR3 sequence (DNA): TGTGCCAGCAGTTACAGAGAGCGCGAGCAGTTCTTC.

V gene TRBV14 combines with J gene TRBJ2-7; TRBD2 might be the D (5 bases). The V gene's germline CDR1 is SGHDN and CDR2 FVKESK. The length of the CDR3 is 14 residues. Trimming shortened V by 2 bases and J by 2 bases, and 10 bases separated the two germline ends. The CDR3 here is CASSQPGITYEQYF. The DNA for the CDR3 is TGTGCCAGCAGCCAACCCGGGATCACCTACGAGCAGTACTTC.